The 28 T cell receptor beta chains below all came from one sample that was sequenced in a study of T cells expressing NK-cell markers. TCRdb re-called the 5' RACE reads, yielding one record per CDR3 amino acid sequence without DNA. This repertoire includes 500,000 to 700,000 distinct CDR3 sequences. The sequenced material came from blood T cells: a sorted CD56 or NKG2C T cell subset, CD4+ or CD8+ T cells, or bulk PBMC T cells (not recorded which). These receptors originate from a man younger than 35 in good health.

The chain is built from TRBV4-1 and TRBJ2-5; TCRdb's D gene call, TRBD1, goes unchecked for lack of DNA. The CDR3 is 17 amino acids. Germline V gives CDR1 MGHRA, CDR2 YSYEKL. CDR3 sequence reads: CASSQGLVGLRLQTQYF.

This chain uses TRBV20-1 with TRBJ2-3. The CDR3 is made up of 13 amino acids. Looked up from germline, CDR1 is DFQATT and CDR2 is SNEGSKA (reference sequence). The CDR3 here is CSANEERSDTQYF.

The gene calls are TRBV7-6 and TRBJ2-5; TCRdb picks TRBD2, but there is no DNA to check that call. Germline CDR1 is SGHVS and CDR2 is FNYEAQ. This CDR3 has 14 amino acids. The CDR3 loop reads CASSLFNSGETQYF.

The chain uses TRBV7-9 and TRBJ2-1; TCRdb lists TRBD1, though no DNA is available to test this call. The length of the CDR3 is 14 residues. CDR1 and CDR2 from the germline V gene are SEHNR and FQNEAQ (reference sequence). The CDR3 sequence is CATKRDLGYNEQFF.

The chain combines TRBV14 with TRBJ2-1; TCRdb indicates TRBD2, and absent DNA this call remains unverified. CDR1 is SGHDN, CDR2 FVKESK, per germline. This CDR3 region has 18 residues. CDR3 amino acids: CASSLYRGLAGGVNEQFF.

The rearrangement joins TRBV3-1 to TRBJ2-1. Germline values: CDR1 LGHDT, CDR2 YNNKEL (reference sequence). This CDR3 has 13 residues. This chain's CDR3 is CASSLSEGNEQFF.

The genes are TRBV20-1 and TRBJ1-6; as DNA is missing, the TRBD1 call by TCRdb cannot be tested. From germline, CDR1 is DFQATT and CDR2 SNEGSKA (reference sequence). The CDR3 covers 13 residues. The CDR3 loop reads CSAGLNRVSPLHF.

The rearrangement links TRBV7-9 to TRBJ2-7; TCRdb reports TRBD2, a call that lacks DNA to check it against. The CDR3 has 13 residues. Germline CDR1 is SEHNR and CDR2 is FQNEAQ (reference sequence). The CDR3 spells CASGAGVPYEQYF.

The V and J genes are TRBV29-1 and TRBJ2-2; the TRBD1 assignment by TCRdb is unverifiable without DNA. The CDR3 consists of 14 residues. Germline loops: CDR1 SQVTM, CDR2 ANQGSEA. CDR3 loop: CSVELDTRTGELFF.

V gene TRBV7-9 combines with J gene TRBJ2-2. The CDR3 consists of 13 residues. CDR1 is SEHNR, CDR2 FQNEAQ, per germline (reference sequence). CDR3 protein: CASSPMNTGELFF.

The chain uses TRBV7-9 and TRBJ2-6. Germline V gene lookup returns CDR1 SEHNR and CDR2 FQNEAQ (reference sequence). The CDR3 is 14 amino acids. CDR3 amino acids: CASTRESGANVLTF.

This chain links TRBV12-3 or TRBV12-4 with TRBJ2-3. This CDR3 contains 11 residues. CDR3: CASSVLGVQYF.

The rearrangement links TRBV20-1 to TRBJ2-1; TCRdb indicates TRBD2, and absent DNA this call remains unverified. There are 14 residues in the CDR3. From germline, CDR1 is DFQATT and CDR2 SNEGSKA (reference sequence). CDR3 sequence: CSAAGSYSYNEQFF.

This chain joins TRBV7-8 and TRBJ2-3. CDR3 length: 16 residues. CDR1 is SGHVS and CDR2 is FQNEAQ in the germline V gene. CDR3 residues: CASSLGMGAGTDTQYF.

The rearrangement links TRBV15 to TRBJ1-6; TCRdb's D call of TRBD1 is untestable without DNA. The CDR3 has 15 residues. Germline values: CDR1 LNHNV, CDR2 YYDKDF (reference sequence). The CDR3 is CATSRDRTGNSPLHF.

The chain employs TRBV7-9 and TRBJ1-4; the D call from TCRdb, TRBD1, cannot be confirmed without DNA. This CDR3 is 14 amino acids long. CDR1 and CDR2 (germline): SEHNR, FQNEAQ (reference sequence). The CDR3 protein is CASSRQDHNEKLFF. The full variable domain, rest sourced from reference TRBV7-9 and TRBJ1-4, is DTGVSQNPRHKITKRGQNVTFRCDPISEHNRLYWYRQTLGQGPEFLTYFQNEAQLEKSRLLSDRFSAERPKGSFSTLEIQRTEQGDSAMYLCASSRQDHNEKLFFGSGTQLSVL.

V is TRBV12-3 or TRBV12-4 and J is TRBJ1-1. This CDR3 has 11 residues. The CDR3 reads CASSQQHEAFF.

The J gene is TRBJ2-2, the V gene TRBV5-5; TCRdb's D call, TRBD2, is unchecked because there is no DNA. Looked up from germline, CDR1 is SGHKS and CDR2 is YYEKEE (reference sequence). CDR3 size: 16 residues. The CDR3 sequence: CASSLLSGSRTGELFF. Full variable domain (outside the CDR3, taken from reference TRBV5-5 and TRBJ2-2): DAGVTQSPTHLIKTRGQQVTLRCSPISGHKSVSWYQQVLGQGPQFIFQYYEKEERGRGNFPDRFSARQFPNYSSELNVNALLLGDSALYLCASSLLSGSRTGELFFGEGSRLTVL.

This chain uses TRBV5-1 with TRBJ2-1; there is no DNA to check the TCRdb D call of TRBD2. The CDR3 loop spans 17 amino acids. Germline V gene lookup returns CDR1 SGHRS and CDR2 YFSETQ. The chain's CDR3 is CASSLRLAGGEYNEQFF.

J is TRBJ2-3 and V is TRBV11-2; TCRdb's D gene call, TRBD2, goes unchecked for lack of DNA. The germline CDR1 and CDR2 sequences are SGHAT and FQNNGV. This CDR3 has 18 amino acids. CDR3 protein: CASSSKRESVVGTDTQYF.

This chain joins TRBV5-1 and TRBJ2-2; no DNA is available, so the TRBD2 call from TCRdb remains unchecked. Germline CDR1 is SGHRS and CDR2 is YFSETQ. This CDR3 region has 15 residues. The chain's CDR3 is CASSLDGRDTGELFF.

The V gene is TRBV12-3 or TRBV12-4, the J gene TRBJ2-5; TCRdb proposes TRBD2, but this gene call is untestable without DNA. This CDR3 region has 17 residues. CDR3 loop: CASSSLFSGRTGETQYF.

CDR3 residues: CSVDATGSGNTIYF. This chain connects TRBV29-1 to TRBJ1-3; there is no DNA to check the TCRdb D call of TRBD1. The germline gives CDR1 SQVTM, CDR2 ANQGSEA. This CDR3 spans 14 amino acids. The full variable domain, rest sourced from reference TRBV29-1 and TRBJ1-3, is SAVISQKPSRDICQRGTSLTIQCQVDSQVTMMFWYRQQPGQSLTLIATANQGSEATYESGFVIDKFPISRPNLTFSTLTVSNMSPEDSSIYLCSVDATGSGNTIYFGEGSWLTVV.

The chain couples TRBV4-1 to TRBJ2-1; checking the TCRdb D call of TRBD1 is not possible without DNA. CDR3 size: 14 residues. CDR1 is MGHRA and CDR2 is YSYEKL in the germline V gene. The CDR3 sequence is CASSQGTPLGEQFF.

J is TRBJ2-1 and V is TRBV5-1; TCRdb designates TRBD2, a call that cannot be tested without DNA. The germline gives CDR1 SGHRS, CDR2 YFSETQ. The CDR3 is 17 residues long. The CDR3 spells CASRLAGVRSSYNEQFF.

The chain recombines TRBV20-1 with TRBJ2-1; TCRdb's assignment of TRBD2 cannot be checked, as there is no DNA. The CDR3 sequence is 15 residues long. Germline assignment: CDR1 DFQATT and CDR2 SNEGSKA (reference sequence). The CDR3 protein is CSAMPSGRPLNEQFF.

This chain uses TRBV4-1 with TRBJ2-1; TCRdb proposes TRBD1, but this gene call is untestable without DNA. Germline lookup yields CDR1 MGHRA and CDR2 YSYEKL. The CDR3 runs 14 residues. CDR3: CASSQGFPGGQEFF.

The chain employs TRBV12-3 or TRBV12-4 and TRBJ2-1; TCRdb designates TRBD2, a call that cannot be tested without DNA. This CDR3 contains 15 residues. The CDR3 is CASSFTSGKVNEQFF.